The 24 T cell receptor beta chains presented below share a single source sample, sequenced in a study of cytomegalovirus exposure and HLA in healthy donors. The study ran its PCR with 60 Vbeta and 13 Jbeta primers. Libraries were prepared by immunoSEQ multiplex PCR; TCRdb keeps only in-frame clonotypes and omits some of them. Found here are around 130,000 clones, 80% to 85% of them singletons; the top ten hold 1%. Material: PBMCs. Receptor source: a human donor in good health.

The chain couples TRBV9 to TRBJ2-1, with 12 bases matching TRBD2. Per germline, CDR1 SGDLS and CDR2 YYNGEE. V was clipped by 0 bases and J by 4 bases; unmatched bases: 2. The CDR3 is 16 residues long. Here the CDR3 reads CASSVALAGGYNEQFF. The CDR3 nucleotides are TGTGCCAGCAGCGTAGCACTAGCGGGGGGATACAATGAGCAGTTCTTC.

The chain carries TRBV9 and TRBJ1-2; 9 bases align to TRBD1. The V gene's germline CDR1 is SGDLS and CDR2 YYNGEE. The CDR3 is 15 residues long. Trimming at V came to 0 bases and at J to 4 bases, leaving 4 bases not matched to a gene. CDR3 nucleotide sequence: TGTGCCAGCAGCGTAGATGGACAGGGGATCTATGGCTACACCTTC. It codes for CASSVDGQGIYGYTF.

The rearrangement uses TRBV12-5 and TRBJ1-5; 7 bases fit TRBD1. The CDR3 spans 19 residues. Germline V CDR1 and CDR2: LGHNT, FRNRAP. V shed 1 base and J 0 bases; nucleotides not matched to a gene: 12. CDR3 nucleotide sequence: TGTGCTAGTGGTTTGGCCATAGGGGGCCCAACCGATAGCAATCAGCCCCAGCATTTT. Translation gives CASGLAIGGPTDSNQPQHF.

The sample holds a few counts of this clone. J is TRBJ1-4 and V is TRBV29-1; 7 bases line up with TRBD1. The CDR3 is 13 amino acids. With V trimmed by 7 bases and J by 4 bases, 6 bases remained unmatched. The germline V gene encodes CDR1 SQVTM and CDR2 ANQGSEA. This CDR3 reads CSGRQGGNEKLFF. CDR3 coding DNA: TGCAGCGGGCGACAGGGTGGTAATGAAAAACTGTTTTTT.

The chain uses TRBV19 and TRBJ1-5; the D gene is possibly TRBD1 (6 bases). The CDR3 extends over 16 amino acids. The V gene lost 3 bases and the J gene lost 5 bases, with 17 bases spanning the gap. Germline V gene sequence: CDR1 LNHDA, CDR2 SQIVND (reference sequence). The chain's CDR3 is CASSIGQNIGHQPQHF. In DNA form, the CDR3 reads TGTGCCAGTAGTATTGGACAGAACATCGGGCATCAGCCCCAGCATTTT.

This clone appeared once. The chain is built from TRBV6-6 and TRBJ1-1, with 8 bases identical to TRBD1. The CDR3 contains 14 residues. From germline, CDR1 is MNHNY and CDR2 SVGAGI (reference sequence). The ends lost 5 bases at V and 4 bases at J; junction bases unmatched: 6. The CDR3: CASSKDRVGTEAFF. CDR3 nucleotide sequence: TGTGCCAGCAGTAAGGACAGGGTAGGCACTGAAGCTTTCTTT.

This clone was counted only a few times. The chain employs TRBV18 and TRBJ1-6, with D possibly being TRBD1 (5 bases). Looked up from germline, CDR1 is KGHSH and CDR2 is LQKENI. V dropped 6 bases and J dropped 8 bases, with 14 bases sitting between them. CDR3 size: 14 residues. CDR3 sequence: CASSPDRGDSPLHF. The CDR3, as DNA: TGTGCCAGCTCCCCTGACAGAGGAGATTCACCCCTCCACTTT. Full variable domain (outside the CDR3, taken from reference TRBV18 and TRBJ1-6): NAGVMQNPRHLVRRRGQEARLRCSPMKGHSHVYWYRQLPEEGLKFMVYLQKENIIDESGMPKERFSAEFPKEGPSILRIQQVVRGDSAAYFCASSPDRGDSPLHFGNGTRLTVT.

The CDR3: CASSEARDGGYTF. CDR3 bases: TGTGCCAGCAGTGAAGCCAGGGATGGGGGCTACACCTTC. This chain joins TRBV6-1 and TRBJ1-2; tentative D call: TRBD1 (5 bases). The CDR3 spans 13 residues. The V gene's germline CDR1 is MNHNS and CDR2 SASEGT. Between the trimmed V and J ends, which lost 0 bases and 8 bases, there was a span of 10 bases.

The chain couples TRBV19 to TRBJ1-2; D remains unclear. V was clipped by 4 bases and J by 1 base, with 10 bases between them. CDR1 and CDR2 from the germline V gene are LNHDA and SQIVND (reference sequence). The CDR3 sequence is 14 residues long. CDR3 DNA: TGTGCCAGTAGTAACCTACAGTATAACTATGGCTACACCTTC. Amino acid sequence: CASSNLQYNYGYTF.

The rearrangement links TRBV11-2 to TRBJ2-7; 8 bases line up with TRBD2. With V trimmed by 1 base and J by 2 bases, 1 base remained unmatched. Per germline, CDR1 SGHAT and CDR2 FQNNGV. The CDR3 loop spans 14 amino acids. Here the CDR3 DNA reads TGTGCCAGCAGCTTAGGTAGCGGGGCCTACGAGCAGTACTTC. It yields the protein CASSLGSGAYEQYF.

V is TRBV19 and J is TRBJ1-1, with 8 nucleotides matching TRBD1. V gave up 10 bases and J gave up 0 bases; unmatched junction bases: 16. The germline CDR1 and CDR2 sequences are LNHDA and SQIVND (reference sequence). This CDR3 spans 17 amino acids. The CDR3 spells CATQDRAGWTMNTEAFF. The DNA for the CDR3 is TGTGCCACCCAGGACAGGGCTGGATGGACAATGAACACTGAAGCTTTCTTT.

A single count supports this clone. The CDR3 loop is CASSSRDRGYNEQFF. The CDR3 bases are TGTGCCAGCAGCTCCCGGGACAGGGGTTACAATGAGCAGTTCTTC. The chain has TRBV11-2 and TRBJ2-1; 10 positions match TRBD1. The CDR3 length is 15 residues. The germline V gene encodes CDR1 SGHAT and CDR2 FQNNGV. J lost 4 bases, V lost 4 bases, and 4 bases had no gene match.

V usage is TRBV6-5 and J usage is TRBJ1-4; 11 bases are a match to TRBD1. The CDR3 loop spans 14 amino acids. V lost 8 bases to trimming and J lost 6 bases; unmatched junction nucleotides: 5. CDR1 is MNHEY and CDR2 is SVGAGI in the germline V gene. The CDR3 DNA is TGTGCCAGCGGGGAGGGACAGGGGGATGAAAAACTGTTTTTT. This sequence encodes CASGEGQGDEKLFF.

The chain carries TRBV28 and TRBJ2-3; D is perhaps TRBD1 (7 bases). V lost 5 bases and J lost 5, with 17 bases in between. The CDR3 is made up of 15 amino acids. Germline V gives CDR1 MDHEN, CDR2 SYDVKM. CDR3 nucleotides: TGTGCCAGCAGTCCTTACAGGGGAGGAGGAGATACGCAGTATTTT. Its protein product is CASSPYRGGGDTQYF.

The gene calls are TRBV2 and TRBJ1-6; no clear D gene. Trimming took off 6 bases at V and 9 bases at J, with 18 bases between the two ends. Germline V gene sequence: CDR1 SNHLY, CDR2 FYNNEI. The CDR3 is made up of 15 amino acids. The CDR3 is CASRLSPFLGSPLHF. DNA of the CDR3: TGTGCCAGCAGACTATCTCCCTTTCTAGGTTCACCCCTCCACTTT.

The rearrangement joins TRBV27 to TRBJ1-5; tentatively, D is TRBD1 (5 bases). The germline gives CDR1 MNHEY, CDR2 SMNVEV (reference sequence). V lost 5 bases to trimming and J lost 1 base, with 12 bases between them. The CDR3 runs to 15 residues. In nucleotides, the CDR3 is TGTGCCAGCAGTCCTTCGGGGGGAAGCAATCAGCCCCAGCATTTT. Its protein is CASSPSGGSNQPQHF.

The rearrangement joins TRBV5-5 to TRBJ2-7; possibly TRBD2 for D (6 bases). In germline, CDR1 is SGHKS, CDR2 YYEKEE (reference sequence). The CDR3 totals 15 residues. Trimming cost V 2 bases and J 7 bases, with 19 bases left between them. CDR3 region: CASSFTGEPTGEQYF. The CDR3 DNA sequence: TGTGCCAGCAGCTTTACGGGGGAGCCGACGGGGGAGCAGTACTTC.

This sequence joins TRBV2 and TRBJ2-2; 7 bases map to TRBD1. CDR1 and CDR2 from the germline V gene are SNHLY and FYNNEI. This CDR3 is 15 amino acids long. V trimming: 5 bases; J trimming: 6 bases; junction bases outside the gene matches: 9. The CDR3 here is CASSSIDRESGELFF. CDR3 in DNA: TGTGCCAGCAGTTCCATCGACAGGGAGTCCGGGGAGCTGTTTTTT.

The CDR3 is CASSYQGAGQPQHF. CDR3 DNA: TGTGCCAGCAGCTACCAGGGGGCTGGACAGCCCCAGCATTTT. J is TRBJ1-5 and V is TRBV13; 8 bases align to TRBD1. Germline CDR1 reads PRHDT; CDR2 reads FYEKMQ (reference sequence). This CDR3 is built from 14 residues. With V trimmed by 4 bases and J by 7 bases, 6 bases remained unmatched.

The chain combines TRBV27 with TRBJ1-2; D remains ambiguous. Germline CDR1 MNHEY, CDR2 SMNVEV (reference sequence). This CDR3 comprises 15 residues. V shed 5 bases and J shed 9 bases, with 22 bases lying between them. The CDR3 DNA reads TGTGCCAGCAGTCCGCCGAACCTACGGTTTAGCAGCTACACCTTC. Translation gives CASSPPNLRFSSYTF.

This sequence joins TRBV10-3 and TRBJ1-2; 12 bases map to TRBD1. The trim removed 11 bases at V and 3 bases at J, leaving 10 bases unmatched. Germline assignment: CDR1 ENHRY and CDR2 SYGVKD. The CDR3 extends over 15 amino acids. CDR3 DNA sequence: TGTGCCTTAAAACCGGGACAGGGGGCCGACTATGGCTACACCTTC. Protein product: CALKPGQGADYGYTF.

This chain uses TRBV23-1 with TRBJ2-7, with 7 nucleotides matching TRBD1. Being an ORF, TRBV23-1 has a function that is uncertain. CDR3 size: 14 residues. V lost 6 bases and J lost 3; bases outside the gene matches: 8. CDR3 residues: CASRPPRGIYEQYF. The CDR3 bases are TGCGCCAGCAGACCCCCCAGGGGGATCTACGAGCAGTACTTC.

The genes are TRBV11-2 and TRBJ2-2, with TRBD1 as a possible D gene (6 bases). CDR1 and CDR2 (germline): SGHAT, FQNNGV. V was shortened by 8 bases and J by 3 bases, with 10 bases between the two germline ends. The CDR3 sequence is 13 residues long. The CDR3 sequence: CASEPGDTGELFF. CDR3 DNA sequence: TGTGCCAGCGAACCAGGGGACACCGGGGAGCTGTTTTTT. The whole variable domain, remainder taken from reference TRBV11-2 and TRBJ2-2, is EAGVAQSPRYKIIEKRQSVAFWCNPISGHATLYWYQQILGQGPKLLIQFQNNGVVDDSQLPKDRFSAERLKGVDSTLKIQPAKLEDSAVYLCASEPGDTGELFFGEGSRLTVL.

The genes are TRBV4-1 and TRBJ2-7; D may be TRBD1 (6 bases). This CDR3 region has 13 residues. Looked up from germline, CDR1 is MGHRA and CDR2 is YSYEKL. Trimming cost V 0 bases and J 7 bases, with 10 bases left between them. The CDR3 DNA sequence: TGCGCCAGCAGCCAAGACAGGGGTTATGAGCAGTACTTC. Its protein is CASSQDRGYEQYF.